The 28 T cell receptor beta chains reported below all come from one sample, sequenced in a study of Ad26.COV2.S vaccination and SARS-CoV-2 variants. Produced via immunoSEQ multiplex PCR; TCRdb's table is partial and in-frame only. The data show about 240,000 clones, over 75% seen once. Treatment reported: approximately 18 received Ad26.COV2.S at low or high dose, single or two shots; five or six received placebo; per-sample allocation not given. Sampling was done on day 63 after the first vaccine or placebo injection. The sequencing used peripheral blood, collected in a trial of Ad26.COV2.S vaccine versus placebo. The receptors were gathered from a person aged 18 to 65 who received the Ad26.COV2.S COVID-19 vaccine or a placebo.

V is TRBV27 and J is TRBJ1-5; D gene unclear. CDR3 length: 14 residues. The V end lost 1 base, the J end lost 3 bases, and 7 bases lay between the germline ends. Looked up from germline, CDR1 is MNHEY and CDR2 is SMNVEV (reference sequence). Written as DNA, the CDR3 is TGTGCCAGCAGTTTATATAGGTTCAATCAGCCCCAGCATTTT. It codes for CASSLYRFNQPQHF.

The gene calls are TRBV27 and TRBJ2-5; D possibly corresponds to TRBD2 (6 bases). This CDR3 has 14 amino acids. Germline V gene sequence: CDR1 MNHEY, CDR2 SMNVEV (reference sequence). V shed 10 bases and J shed 5 bases, with 20 bases lying between them. The CDR3 loop is CATSPRDVVETQYF. The CDR3, as DNA: TGTGCCACCTCACCGCGGGACGTTGTTGAGACCCAGTACTTC.

V is TRBV18 and J is TRBJ2-7; D remains ambiguous. Trimming left V 4 bases short and J 3 bases short, with 10 bases between. Germline V gene lookup returns CDR1 KGHSH and CDR2 LQKENI. The CDR3 has 13 amino acids. The CDR3 spells CASSRRLIYEQYF. In nucleotides, the CDR3 is TGTGCCAGCTCACGAAGGTTAATCTACGAGCAGTACTTC.

V and J are TRBV7-9 and TRBJ2-1; 7 positions agree with TRBD2. This CDR3 comprises 17 residues. V was clipped by 5 bases and J by 2 bases; unmatched bases: 12. Germline loops: CDR1 SEHNR, CDR2 FQNEAQ (reference sequence). CDR3 DNA: TGTGCCAGCAGCCCGAGAAGGGGCGGGGGAACCTACAATGAGCAGTTCTTC. Translated, it gives CASSPRRGGGTYNEQFF. Supplemented by reference TRBV7-9 and TRBJ2-1, the full variable domain reads DTGVSQNPRHKITKRGQNVTFRCDPISEHNRLYWYRQTLGQGPEFLTYFQNEAQLEKSRLLSDRFSAERPKGSFSTLEIQRTEQGDSAMYLCASSPRRGGGTYNEQFFGPGTRLTVL.

This clone was seen more than once but under ten times. The chain uses TRBV19 and TRBJ1-2; maybe TRBD1 (6 bases). V was cut by 7 bases and J by 4 bases, with 19 bases left in between. The germline CDR1 and CDR2 sequences are LNHDA and SQIVND (reference sequence). The length of the CDR3 is 15 residues. In DNA form, the CDR3 reads TGTGCCAGTAACCCCCGGGGGGGGGCCCTCTATGGCTACACCTTC. This encodes CASNPRGGALYGYTF.

V is TRBV6-5 and J is TRBJ2-7; D might be TRBD1 (5 bases). Germline V lookup: CDR1 MNHEY, CDR2 SVGAGI. The CDR3 contains 12 residues. Trimming removed 6 bases from V and 7 bases from J, with 13 bases in between. The CDR3 DNA sequence: TGTGCCAGCAGGTCTTATCAGGGAGAGCAGTACTTC. It is translated as CASRSYQGEQYF.

This chain uses TRBV28 with TRBJ1-2; 7 bases are a match to TRBD1. V gave up 7 bases and J gave up 4 bases; unmatched junction bases: 12. CDR3 size: 15 residues. Germline assignment: CDR1 MDHEN and CDR2 SYDVKM. The CDR3 DNA follows: TGTGCCAGCATTAATACGGGACAGATAAGCTATGGCTACACCTTC. Its protein product is CASINTGQISYGYTF.

The count of this clone is one. The V and J genes are TRBV5-6 and TRBJ2-7; D may correspond to TRBD1 or TRBD2 (5 bases each). CDR1 SGHDT and CDR2 YYEEEE come from the germline V gene. The V end was cut by 4 bases, the J end by 1 base, with 21 bases between. The CDR3 is 17 amino acids. In nucleotides, the CDR3 is TGTGCCAGCAGCCATCTTTCACTGGGGGTGAATTCCTACGAGCAGTACTTC. It specifies CASSHLSLGVNSYEQYF.

This sequence joins TRBV3-1 (or the pseudogene TRBV3-2) and TRBJ1-2; D unclear. The CDR3 is made up of 15 amino acids. The V end was cut by 4 bases, the J end by 6 bases, with 18 bases between. The germline V gene encodes CDR1 LGHDT and CDR2 YNNKEL (reference sequence). The CDR3, as DNA: TGTGCCAGCAGCCCCAACCGGGAAGGGAGGGATGGCTACACCTTC. Translating it yields CASSPNREGRDGYTF.

The chain employs TRBV3-1 (or the pseudogene TRBV3-2) and TRBJ1-4; D unclear. Trimming cost V 3 bases and J 2 bases, with 10 bases left between them. The CDR3 totals 15 residues. Germline V gives CDR1 LGHDT, CDR2 YNNKEL (reference sequence). The CDR3 coding sequence is TGTGCCAGCAGCCAGTCCCCCGGCACTAATGAAAAACTGTTTTTT. Translating gives CASSQSPGTNEKLFF.

This CDR3 is CAISGQREEQYF. CDR3 in DNA: TGTGCCATCAGTGGACAACGGGAGGAGCAGTACTTC. This rearrangement joins TRBV10-3 to TRBJ2-7; D might be TRBD2 (6 bases). Trimming left V 4 bases short and J 7 bases short, with 11 bases between. The length of the CDR3 is 12 residues. Germline assignment: CDR1 ENHRY and CDR2 SYGVKD.

The chain joins TRBV3-1 (or the pseudogene TRBV3-2) to TRBJ1-4, with a tentative D call TRBD1 (5 bases). V lost 4 bases, J lost 8 bases, and 17 bases lay in between. This CDR3 is built from 15 residues. Germline V gives CDR1 LGHDT, CDR2 YNNKEL (reference sequence). Written as DNA, the CDR3 is TGTGCCAGCAGCCTCTATCTCGGGGGTGAAGAAAAACTGTTTTTT. Protein product: CASSLYLGGEEKLFF.

This sequence joins TRBV5-1 and TRBJ2-3; 12 bases are a match to TRBD2. This CDR3 is 16 amino acids long. V lost 4 bases, J lost 1 base, and 4 bases stayed unmatched. Germline CDR1 SGHRS, CDR2 YFSETQ. This CDR3 is CASSGRTSGGTDTQYF. The CDR3 DNA reads as TGCGCCAGCAGCGGACGGACTAGCGGGGGCACAGATACGCAGTATTTT.

The chain links TRBV4-2 to TRBJ1-2, with a tentative D call TRBD1 (5 bases). The germline gives CDR1 LGHNA, CDR2 YNFKEQ. Trimming removed 0 bases from V and 8 bases from J, with 16 bases in between. CDR3 length equals 15 residues. The CDR3 loop is CASSQDGQGPWGYTF. In DNA form, the CDR3 reads TGTGCCAGCAGCCAAGATGGGCAGGGACCATGGGGCTACACCTTC.

Points on this clone: This CDR3 fails to terminate in the conserved phenylalanine or tryptophan, so it likely reflects a read error. In nucleotides, the CDR3 is TGTGCCACCAGTCCCGAAAAAGGGGACTATGGCTACACCTCC. It codes for CATSPEKGDYGYTS. The chain couples TRBV24-1 to TRBJ1-2, with D perhaps matching TRBD1 (5 bases). From germline, CDR1 is KGHDR and CDR2 SFDVKD. This CDR3 is built from 14 residues. Between the trimmed V and J ends, which lost 6 bases and 3 bases, there was a span of 13 bases.

The rearrangement uses TRBV25-1 and TRBJ2-3, with D unclear. CDR1 is MGHDK and CDR2 is SYGVNS in the germline V gene. CDR3 length equals 18 residues. V lost 3 bases, J lost 0 bases, and 19 bases lay in between. CDR3 sequence (DNA): TGTGCCAGCAGTGACAGTCAGTTGGCGGCGGCTAGCACAGATACGCAGTATTTT. Encoded protein: CASSDSQLAAASTDTQYF.

This chain links TRBV28 with TRBJ1-4; the D gene is possibly TRBD1 (6 bases). V was pared by 6 bases and J by 8 bases, with 16 bases between. The V gene's germline CDR1 is MDHEN and CDR2 SYDVKM. The CDR3 runs to 14 residues. In DNA form, the CDR3 reads TGTGCCAGCAGCCCCGGGACATTTACAGAAAAACTGTTTTTT. The encoded protein is CASSPGTFTEKLFF.

The chain employs TRBV28 and TRBJ2-7, with D possibly TRBD2 on 6 matching bases. The CDR3 is 14 residues long. Germline V gene lookup returns CDR1 MDHEN and CDR2 SYDVKM. V lost 3 bases and J 3 bases, leaving 12 bases between the germline ends. CDR3 bases: TGTGCCAGCAGTTTTATGGAGGGTTTCTACGAGCAGTACTTC. Protein product: CASSFMEGFYEQYF.

This sequence joins TRBV14 and TRBJ2-3; TRBD1 matches 7 bases. There are 15 residues in the CDR3. Per germline, CDR1 SGHDN and CDR2 FVKESK. Trimming cost V 4 bases and J 2 bases; bases outside gene matches: 6. As DNA, the CDR3 is TGTGCCAGCAGCCCCCGACAGGGCCACACAGATACGCAGTATTTT. The encoded protein is CASSPRQGHTDTQYF.

The chain employs TRBV5-4 and TRBJ1-1; D gene unclear. V gave up 3 bases and J gave up 1 base, with 10 bases separating them. This CDR3 comprises 14 residues. Germline V gene sequence: CDR1 SGHNT, CDR2 YYREEE (reference sequence). The CDR3 bases are TGTGCCAGCAGCTCGACACGGCAGAACACTGAAGCTTTCTTT. As protein: CASSSTRQNTEAFF.

CDR3 residues: CASSLQGALGYTF. CDR3 DNA: TGTGCCAGTAGTCTGCAGGGGGCGCTTGGCTACACCTTC. This rearrangement joins TRBV19 to TRBJ1-2; 8 nucleotides agree with TRBD1. The CDR3 length is 13 residues. With 5 bases clipped from V and 7 bases from J, the junction kept 6 bases outside the gene matches. Germline V gives CDR1 LNHDA, CDR2 SQIVND (reference sequence).

The chain links TRBV30 to TRBJ2-2; 13 positions agree with TRBD2. The V gene's germline CDR1 is GTSNPN and CDR2 SVGIG (reference sequence). The CDR3 totals 16 residues. Trimming cost V 2 bases and J 6 bases; bases outside gene matches: 6. Here the CDR3 reads CAWSPRLAGGAGELFF. The CDR3 DNA is TGTGCCTGGAGTCCAAGACTAGCGGGAGGAGCCGGGGAGCTGTTTTTT.

V is TRBV3-1 (or the pseudogene TRBV3-2) and J is TRBJ1-1; unclear D gene. Trimming stripped 3 bases from V and 10 bases from J, with 12 bases between. Germline CDR1 reads LGHDT; CDR2 reads YNNKEL (reference sequence). CDR3 length: 12 residues. This CDR3 is CASSHNQEAAFF. As DNA, the CDR3 is TGTGCCAGCAGCCACAACCAGGAGGCAGCTTTCTTT.

This rearrangement joins TRBV19 to TRBJ2-3; 11 bases line up with TRBD2. V shed 6 bases and J 2 bases; nucleotides not matched to a gene: 7. The V gene's germline CDR1 is LNHDA and CDR2 SQIVND (reference sequence). The CDR3 spans 16 residues. The DNA of the CDR3 is TGTGCCAGTAGCTACACTAGCGGGAGTCCCACAGATACGCAGTATTTT. Protein: CASSYTSGSPTDTQYF.

The chain has TRBV12-1 and TRBJ2-1. TRBV12-1 is flagged as a pseudogene. The CDR3 loop spans 13 amino acids. The chain's CDR3 is CASSPGPANEQFF. The CDR3 nucleotides read TGTGCCAGCAGCCCCGGGCCTGCGAATGAGCAGTTCTTC.

The rearrangement joins TRBV20-1 to TRBJ2-7; unclear D gene. CDR3 length: 11 residues. Germline CDR1 and CDR2: DFQATT and SNEGSKA (reference sequence). Trimming left V 3 bases short and J 1 base short, with 4 bases between. Here the CDR3 DNA reads TGCAGTGCTAGGCAGTCCTACGAGCAGTACTTC. Its protein product is CSARQSYEQYF.

The V gene is TRBV5-1, the J gene TRBJ2-1; 8 bases are shared with TRBD2. The CDR3 length is 14 residues. Looked up from germline, CDR1 is SGHRS and CDR2 is YFSETQ. Losses at the gene ends were 5 bases for V and 3 bases for J; bases not matched to a gene: 4. CDR3 residues: CASRASGSYNEQFF. The CDR3 DNA reads as TGCGCCAGCAGGGCGAGCGGGAGCTACAATGAGCAGTTCTTC.

The genes are TRBV20-1 and TRBJ2-6; D is unclear. Germline V gives CDR1 DFQATT, CDR2 SNEGSKA (reference sequence). V dropped 3 bases and J dropped 1 base, with 7 bases sitting between them. This CDR3 spans 14 amino acids. The CDR3 DNA is TGCAGTGCTAGTCGAATATCTGGGGCCAACGTCCTGACTTTC. Translating gives CSASRISGANVLTF.